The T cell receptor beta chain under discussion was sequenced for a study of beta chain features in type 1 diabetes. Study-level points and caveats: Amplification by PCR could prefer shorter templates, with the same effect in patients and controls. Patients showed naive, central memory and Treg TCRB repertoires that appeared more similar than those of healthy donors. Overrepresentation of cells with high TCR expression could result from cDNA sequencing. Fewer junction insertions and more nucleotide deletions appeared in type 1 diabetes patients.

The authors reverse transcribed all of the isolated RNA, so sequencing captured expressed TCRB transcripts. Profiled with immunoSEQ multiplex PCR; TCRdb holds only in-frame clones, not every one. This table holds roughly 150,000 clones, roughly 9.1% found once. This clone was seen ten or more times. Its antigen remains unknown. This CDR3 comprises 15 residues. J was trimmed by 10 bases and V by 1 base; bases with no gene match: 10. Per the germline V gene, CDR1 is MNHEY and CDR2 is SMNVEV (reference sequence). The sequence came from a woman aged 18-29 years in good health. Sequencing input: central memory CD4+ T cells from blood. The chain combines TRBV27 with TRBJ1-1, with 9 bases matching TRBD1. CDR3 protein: CASSLYAGQGSGAFF. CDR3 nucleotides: TGTGCCAGCAGTTTATACGCGGGACAGGGATCAGGAGCTTTCTTT.